These 2 T cell receptor beta chains share one sample of origin, sequenced in a study of shared clonotypes between healthy human individuals. Using immunoSEQ multiplex PCR, the repertoire was profiled, and TCRdb retains in-frame clones only, with some absent. The table shows around 1.1 million clones, with 70% to 80% occurring only once. Sequences were obtained from memory CD4+ T cells from PBMCs. Subset noted: CD45RA-negative fraction. These receptors were taken from a man aged 18 to 30 in good health. Some clones in this sample may be carry-over from other donors' samples.

This CDR3 reads CASSVSRSTDTQYF. The CDR3 bases are TGTGCCAGCAGCGTATCCCGCAGCACAGATACGCAGTATTTT. The chain has TRBV11-2 and TRBJ2-3; D is unresolved. The germline V and J ends were trimmed by 5 bases and 0 bases, with 9 bases remaining between them. Germline V gene lookup returns CDR1 SGHAT and CDR2 FQNNGV. The CDR3 runs to 14 residues.

The table lists this clone with a few counts. The V and J genes are TRBV5-3 and TRBJ1-4; the D is unclear. TRBV5-3 is reported as an ORF; its role is uncertain. This CDR3 contains 14 residues. V dropped 8 bases and J dropped 8 bases, with 19 bases sitting between them. CDR3 DNA sequence: TGTGCCAGCAGCCACACCAGGACCCCGGAAAAACTGTTTTTT. Its translation: CASSHTRTPEKLFF.